This entry concerns a single T cell receptor (beta chain). The antigen is undetermined. Each donor was a healthy Caucasian. This sample is part of a study of identical twins. Study findings and constraints: The degree of excess twin sharing was weaker in beta out-of-frame sequences. Monozygotic twins shared more out-of-frame TCR alpha than recombination models predicted.

CDR1 and CDR2 from the germline V gene are LGHDT and YNNKEL (reference sequence). There are 14 residues in the CDR3. The V gene end was trimmed by 0 bases and the J gene end by 9 bases; junction bases not matched to a gene: 5. Carrying unique molecular identifiers, the cDNA also gained a universal primer site through template switching. TCRdb reprocessed the 5' RACE reads with MiXCR, giving one entry per CDR3 protein. Altogether some 1,600,000 distinct CDR3 sequences are present, around 33% being singletons, with the ten largest covering roughly 0.3%. Sequenced sample: cord blood. The sequence came from a newborn girl in good health. The chain links TRBV3-1 to TRBJ2-1; 7 bases fit TRBD2. The chain's CDR3 is CASSQDALAGEQFF. CDR3 in DNA: TGTGCCAGCAGCCAAGATGCTTTAGCGGGTGAGCAGTTCTTC.